The entry below gives a single T cell receptor beta chain sequence along with its context. Its antigen remains unidentified. This sample was taken from a study of naive and memory T cell subsets. The beta constant-region primer was an equimolar mix of two oligonucleotides covering TRBC1 and TRBC2. The ligated cDNA underwent four PCR rounds using SP2 and nested alpha and beta constant-region primers. From the UMI-ligation and nested PCR reads, TCRdb called clonotypes with MiXCR, one entry per CDR3 protein. The sample holds over 110,000 distinct CDR3 sequences, approximately 18% seen once. Trimming took 7 bases from V and 2 from J, leaving 5 bases between them. Germline CDR1 SQVTM, CDR2 ANQGSEA. The CDR3 is made up of 10 amino acids. Cells stained for CD3, CD4, CD8, CD45RA and CD27 were sorted into four subsets. The study, taken as a whole, reports: A few larger clonotypes appeared in naive repertoires, especially CD8, possibly memory cells re-expressing CD45RA.

The sample was naive CD8+ T cells from blood. The origin of this receptor is a human donor in good health. This chain joins TRBV29-1 and TRBJ1-1, with no clear D. The CDR3 region is CSGLNTEAFF. The CDR3 DNA is TGCAGCGGTCTTAACACTGAAGCTTTCTTT.